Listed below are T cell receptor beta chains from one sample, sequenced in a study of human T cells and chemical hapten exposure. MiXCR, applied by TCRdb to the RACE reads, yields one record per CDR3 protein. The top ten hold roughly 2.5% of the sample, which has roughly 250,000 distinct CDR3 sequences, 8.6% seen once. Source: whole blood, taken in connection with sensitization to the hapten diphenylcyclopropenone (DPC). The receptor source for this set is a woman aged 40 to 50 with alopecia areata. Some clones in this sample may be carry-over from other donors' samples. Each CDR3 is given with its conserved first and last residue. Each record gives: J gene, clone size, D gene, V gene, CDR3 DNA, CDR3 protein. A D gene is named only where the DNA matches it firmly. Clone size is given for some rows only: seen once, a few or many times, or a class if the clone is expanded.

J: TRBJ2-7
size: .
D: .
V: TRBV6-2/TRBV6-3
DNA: TGTGCCACGTCGGGGACACACACCTACGAGCAGTACTTC
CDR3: CATSGTHTYEQYF

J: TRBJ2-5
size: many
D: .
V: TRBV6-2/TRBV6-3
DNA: TGTGCCAGCAGTTCCCCTGCGGACGGGATAGAGACCCAGTACTTC
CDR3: CASSSPADGIETQYF

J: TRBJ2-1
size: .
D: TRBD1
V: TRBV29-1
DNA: TGCAGCGTTGTTCGTGCAGGGGGTGTGGGTGAGCAGTTCTTC
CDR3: CSVVRAGGVGEQFF

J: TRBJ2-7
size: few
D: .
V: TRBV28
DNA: TGTGCCAGCAGCATGGCGGGCACCACCTACGAGCAGTACTTC
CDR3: CASSMAGTTYEQYF

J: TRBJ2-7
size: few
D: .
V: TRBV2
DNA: TGTGCCAGCAGTGACAGCTGGGAGCAGTACTTC
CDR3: CASSDSWEQYF

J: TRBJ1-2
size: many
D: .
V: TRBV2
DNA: TGTGCCAGCAGTGAGACAGACTATGGCTACACCTTC
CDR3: CASSETDYGYTF

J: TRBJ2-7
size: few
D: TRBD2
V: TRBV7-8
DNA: TGTGCCAGCAGCCCGCCCCTAGCGGGAGTCCACGAGCAGTACTTC
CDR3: CASSPPLAGVHEQYF

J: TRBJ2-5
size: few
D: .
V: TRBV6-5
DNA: TGTGCCAGCAGCTACGGGTCTACCGGGGAGACCCAGTACTTC
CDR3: CASSYGSTGETQYF

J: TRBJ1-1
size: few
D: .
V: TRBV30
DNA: TGTGCCTGGAGTAAAGGGGGGGGCACTGAAGCTTTCTTT
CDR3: CAWSKGGGTEAFF

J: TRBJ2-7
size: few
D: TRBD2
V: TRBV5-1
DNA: TGCGCCAGCAGCACTGCGGGGAGGGTATCCTACGAGCAGTACTTC
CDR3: CASSTAGRVSYEQYF

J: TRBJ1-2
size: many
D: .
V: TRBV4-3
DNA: TGCGCCAGCAGCCAAGACACAGGGCGTAACTATGGCTACACCTTC
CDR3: CASSQDTGRNYGYTF

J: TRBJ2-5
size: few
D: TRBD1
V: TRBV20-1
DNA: TGCAGTGCTCCCCTTCGGGGACAGGGGTATGAGACCCAGTACTTC
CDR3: CSAPLRGQGYETQYF

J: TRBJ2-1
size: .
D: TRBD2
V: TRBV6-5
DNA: TGTGCCAGCAGAAGACTAGCGGGAGGGGGTGAGCAGTTCTTC
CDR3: CASRRLAGGGEQFF

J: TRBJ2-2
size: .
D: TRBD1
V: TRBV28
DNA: TGTGCCAGCAGTTTTGGTCATACCGGGACAGACGCCGGGGAGCTGTTTTTT
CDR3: CASSFGHTGTDAGELFF

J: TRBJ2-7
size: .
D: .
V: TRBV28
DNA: TGTGCCAGCAGTTTACGGGGCCCCTACGAGCAGTACTTC
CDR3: CASSLRGPYEQYF

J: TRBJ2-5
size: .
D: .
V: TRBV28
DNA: TGTGCCAGCAGTTTACCCAGCGATAGAGTGACCCAGTACTTC
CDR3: CASSLPSDRVTQYF

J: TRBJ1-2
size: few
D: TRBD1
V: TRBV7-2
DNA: TGTGCCAGCAGCACGGGACAGGCGAACTATGGCTACACCTTC
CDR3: CASSTGQANYGYTF

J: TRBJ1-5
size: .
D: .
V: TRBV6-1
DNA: TGTGCCGTAAGTCCGCGTAGCAATCAGCCCCAGCATTTT
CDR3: CAVSPRSNQPQHF

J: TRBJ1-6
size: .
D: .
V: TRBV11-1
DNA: TGTGCCAGCAGCTTAGGCGCCTTGGATTCACCCCTCCACTTT
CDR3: CASSLGALDSPLHF

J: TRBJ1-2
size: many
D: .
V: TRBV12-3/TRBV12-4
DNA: TGTGCCAGCAACGATCAGGGGTTCGAATATGGCTACACCTTC
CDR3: CASNDQGFEYGYTF

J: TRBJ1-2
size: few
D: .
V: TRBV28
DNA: TGTGCCAGCAGTTTAGGGAATGGCTACACCTTC
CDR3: CASSLGNGYTF

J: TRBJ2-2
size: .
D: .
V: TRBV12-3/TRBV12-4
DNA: TGTGCCAGCAGTCCGTCCCAGTACACCGGGGAGCTGTTTTTT
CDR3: CASSPSQYTGELFF

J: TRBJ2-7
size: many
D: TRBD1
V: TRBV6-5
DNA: TGTGCCAGCAGCCGGGACAGGGGATTATACGAGCAGTACTTC
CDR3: CASSRDRGLYEQYF

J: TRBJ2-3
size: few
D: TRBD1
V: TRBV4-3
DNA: TGCGCCAGCAGCCAACAGGGGGTGTTGACAGATACGCAGTATTTT
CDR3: CASSQQGVLTDTQYF

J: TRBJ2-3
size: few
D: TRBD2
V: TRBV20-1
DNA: TGCAGTGCTAGTGGGCTAGCGGCCGTCTTTACGCAGTATTTT
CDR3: CSASGLAAVFTQYF

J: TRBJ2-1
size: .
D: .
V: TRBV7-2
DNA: TGTGCCAGCAGCCCCGGCTCGGTTCGGAGGGATGAGCAGTTCTTC
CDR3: CASSPGSVRRDEQFF

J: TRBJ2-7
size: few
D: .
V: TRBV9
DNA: TGTGCCAGCAGCCCCCACCCGGTGAACTCCTACGAGCAGTACTTC
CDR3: CASSPHPVNSYEQYF

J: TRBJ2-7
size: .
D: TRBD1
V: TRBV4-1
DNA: TGCGCCAGCAGCCCCAGGGGAAAGGGGGCGAACGAGCAGTACTTC
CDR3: CASSPRGKGANEQYF

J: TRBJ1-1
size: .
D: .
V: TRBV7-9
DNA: TGTGCCAGCTGGGTTAGCGGGGCTGAAGCTTTCTTT
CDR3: CASWVSGAEAFF

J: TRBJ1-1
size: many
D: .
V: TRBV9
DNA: TGTGCCAGCAGCGTTAGAAGTAAGTCCACTGAAGCTTTCTTT
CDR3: CASSVRSKSTEAFF

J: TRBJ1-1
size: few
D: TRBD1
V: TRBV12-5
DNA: TGTGCTAGTGTCGGGACAGGGGGCGCGACTTTCTTT
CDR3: CASVGTGGATFF

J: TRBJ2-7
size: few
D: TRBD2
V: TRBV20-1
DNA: TGCAGTGCTCGTGGGGGAGGGCCATCCTACGAGCAGTACTTC
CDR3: CSARGGGPSYEQYF

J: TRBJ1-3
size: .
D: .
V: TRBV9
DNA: TGTGCCAGCAGTGTGTCAGGGAACACCATATATTTT
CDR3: CASSVSGNTIYF

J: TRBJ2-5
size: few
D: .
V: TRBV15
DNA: TGTGCCACCAGCAGAGATCGTTACAGGCCAGAGACCCAGTACTTC
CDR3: CATSRDRYRPETQYF

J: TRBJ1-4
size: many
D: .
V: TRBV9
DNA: TGTGCCAGCAGCGTACCGGGGGCAGGTGAAAAACTGTTTTTT
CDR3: CASSVPGAGEKLFF

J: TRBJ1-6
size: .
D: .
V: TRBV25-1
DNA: TGTGCCAGCAGCAAGGGAAACCGTAATAATTCACCCCTCCACTTT
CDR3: CASSKGNRNNSPLHF

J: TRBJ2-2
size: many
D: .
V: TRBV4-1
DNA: TGCGCCAGCAGCCAAGGCCGGGACTCCTACACCGGGGAGCTGTTTTTT
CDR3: CASSQGRDSYTGELFF

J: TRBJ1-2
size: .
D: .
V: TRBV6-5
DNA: TGTGCCAGCAGTTACTCGCCTCCGTACGGGGGCGGATATGGCTACACCTTC
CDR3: CASSYSPPYGGGYGYTF

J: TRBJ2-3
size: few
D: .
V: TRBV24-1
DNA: TGTGCCACCAGTGATGAGGGGAGCGCAGATACGCAGTATTTT
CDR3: CATSDEGSADTQYF

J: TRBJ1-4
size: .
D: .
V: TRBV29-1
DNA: TGCAGCGTTGAGGGGCGGGGGTCTAATGAAAAACTGTTTTTT
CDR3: CSVEGRGSNEKLFF

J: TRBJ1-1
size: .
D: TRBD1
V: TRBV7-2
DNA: TGTGTCAGCAGCCCGTACAGGGGCACTGAAGCTTTCTTT
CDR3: CVSSPYRGTEAFF

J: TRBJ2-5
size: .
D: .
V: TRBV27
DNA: TGTGCCAGCAGTTATCGGGGCAAAGAGACCCAGTACTTC
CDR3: CASSYRGKETQYF

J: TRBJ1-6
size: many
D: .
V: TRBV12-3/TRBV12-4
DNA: TGTGCCAGCAGTTTGAGGCCGGATTATAATTCACCCCTCCACTTT
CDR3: CASSLRPDYNSPLHF

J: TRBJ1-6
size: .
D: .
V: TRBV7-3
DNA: TGTGCCAGCAGAGCGGGATTAGACTCACCCCTCCACTTT
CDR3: CASRAGLDSPLHF

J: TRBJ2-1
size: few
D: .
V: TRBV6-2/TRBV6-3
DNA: TGTGCCAGCAGTTACACAGACAGAAACAATGAGCAGTTCTTC
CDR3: CASSYTDRNNEQFF

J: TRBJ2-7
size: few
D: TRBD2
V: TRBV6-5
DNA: TGTGCCAGCACCCCGGCTAGCGGGAGCCACGAGCAGTACTTC
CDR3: CASTPASGSHEQYF

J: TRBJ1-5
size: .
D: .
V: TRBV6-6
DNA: TGTGCCAGCAGTCCCAGTCGGGGCCAGCCCCAGCATTTT
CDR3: CASSPSRGQPQHF

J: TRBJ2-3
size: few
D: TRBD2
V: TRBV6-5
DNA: TGTGCCAGCAGTTGGACCGGGACTAGCGTTGGCGGAGATACGCAGTATTTT
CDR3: CASSWTGTSVGGDTQYF

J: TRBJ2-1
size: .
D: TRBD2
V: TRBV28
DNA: TGTGCCAGCTTAGCGGGAGGGAGGAGCCATGAGCAGTTCTTC
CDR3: CASLAGGRSHEQFF

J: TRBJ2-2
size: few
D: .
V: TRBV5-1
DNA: TGCGCCAGCAGCTTAATAATCGGAGGTGCGACCGGGGAGCTGTTTTTT
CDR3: CASSLIIGGATGELFF

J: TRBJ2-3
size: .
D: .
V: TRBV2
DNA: TGTGCCAGCAGTGTTTCAGGGTCGCGCTACGCAGATACGCAGTATTTT
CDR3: CASSVSGSRYADTQYF

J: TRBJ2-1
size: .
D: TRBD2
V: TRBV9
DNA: TGTGCCAGCAGCGTAGAGGCGGGACTAGCGGATAACTACAATGAGCAGTTCTTC
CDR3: CASSVEAGLADNYNEQFF

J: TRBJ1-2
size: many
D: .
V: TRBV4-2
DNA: TGTGCCAGCAGCCAAGAAGGACGGACGTCTGGCGGCTACACCTTC
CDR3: CASSQEGRTSGGYTF

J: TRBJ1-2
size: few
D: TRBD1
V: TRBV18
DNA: TGTGCCAGCTCACCACCGGGGACAGGGGGCAACTATGGCTACACCTTC
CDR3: CASSPPGTGGNYGYTF

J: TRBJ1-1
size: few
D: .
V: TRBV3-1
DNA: TGTGCCAGCAGTCTCGGACACGGCACTGAAGCTTTCTTT
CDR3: CASSLGHGTEAFF

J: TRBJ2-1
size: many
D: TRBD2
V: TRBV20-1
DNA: TGCAGTGCTAGAGGAGCAGCCACTAGCGGAGGGGGCTCCTACAATGAGCAGTTCTTC
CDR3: CSARGAATSGGGSYNEQFF

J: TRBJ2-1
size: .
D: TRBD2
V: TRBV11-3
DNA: TGTGCCAGCAGCTTAGGGGCTAGCGGGAGTTCAAATGAGCAGTTCTTC
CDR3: CASSLGASGSSNEQFF

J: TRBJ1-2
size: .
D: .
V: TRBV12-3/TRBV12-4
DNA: TGTGCCAGCAGTTTTGGCACAGGCGTCTATGGCTACACCTTC
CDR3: CASSFGTGVYGYTF

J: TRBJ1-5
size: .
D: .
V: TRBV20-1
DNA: TGCAGTGCCCAAGATCAGGCCGCTCAGCCCCAGCATTTT
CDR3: CSAQDQAAQPQHF

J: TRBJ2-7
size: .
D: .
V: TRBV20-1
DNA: TGCAGTGCTAGGGCCGGAGAAGCCTACGAGCAGTACTTC
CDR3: CSARAGEAYEQYF